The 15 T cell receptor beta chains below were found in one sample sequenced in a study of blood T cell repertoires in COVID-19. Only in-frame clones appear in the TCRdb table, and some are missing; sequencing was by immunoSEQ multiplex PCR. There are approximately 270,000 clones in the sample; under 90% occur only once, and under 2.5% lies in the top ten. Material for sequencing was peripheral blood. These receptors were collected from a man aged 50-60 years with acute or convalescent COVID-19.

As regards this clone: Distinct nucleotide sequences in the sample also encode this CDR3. CDR3 coding DNA: TGTGCCAGTAGTCCTCAGGGGAGTGGGCAGCCCCAGCATTTT. Translated: CASSPQGSGQPQHF. The rearrangement links TRBV19 to TRBJ1-5; D might be TRBD1 (6 bases). Germline-derived CDR1 and CDR2 are LNHDA and SQIVND (reference sequence). The CDR3 covers 14 residues. V gave up 5 bases and J gave up 7 bases, with 15 bases separating them.

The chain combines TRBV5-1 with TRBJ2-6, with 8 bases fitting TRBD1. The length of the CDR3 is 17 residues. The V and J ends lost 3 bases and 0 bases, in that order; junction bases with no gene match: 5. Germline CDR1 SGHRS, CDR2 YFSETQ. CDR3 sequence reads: CASSSQGVYSGANVLTF. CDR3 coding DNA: TGCGCCAGCAGCTCACAGGGGGTCTACTCTGGGGCCAACGTCCTGACTTTC.

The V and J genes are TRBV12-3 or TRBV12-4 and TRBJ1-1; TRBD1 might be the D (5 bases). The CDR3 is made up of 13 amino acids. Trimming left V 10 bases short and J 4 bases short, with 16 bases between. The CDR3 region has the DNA TGTGCCACCGGGTACAGGAGGGCCACTGAAGCTTTCTTT. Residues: CATGYRRATEAFF.

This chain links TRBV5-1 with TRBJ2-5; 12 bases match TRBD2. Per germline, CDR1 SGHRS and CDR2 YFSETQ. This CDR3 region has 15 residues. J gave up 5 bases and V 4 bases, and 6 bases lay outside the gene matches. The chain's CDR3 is CASSPGLAGGETQYF. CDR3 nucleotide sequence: TGCGCCAGCAGCCCGGGACTAGCGGGTGGGGAGACCCAGTACTTC.

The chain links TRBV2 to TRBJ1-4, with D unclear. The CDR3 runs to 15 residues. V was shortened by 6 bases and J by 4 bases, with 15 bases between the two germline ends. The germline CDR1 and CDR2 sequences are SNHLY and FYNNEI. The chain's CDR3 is CASRPLGALNEKLFF. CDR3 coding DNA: TGTGCCAGCAGGCCCCTCGGTGCGCTTAATGAAAAACTGTTTTTT. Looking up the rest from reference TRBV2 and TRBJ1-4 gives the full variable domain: EPEVTQTPSHQVTQMGQEVILRCVPISNHLYFYWYRQILGQKVEFLVSFYNNEISEKSEIFDDQFSVERPDGSNFTLKIRSTKLEDSAMYFCASRPLGALNEKLFFGSGTQLSVL.

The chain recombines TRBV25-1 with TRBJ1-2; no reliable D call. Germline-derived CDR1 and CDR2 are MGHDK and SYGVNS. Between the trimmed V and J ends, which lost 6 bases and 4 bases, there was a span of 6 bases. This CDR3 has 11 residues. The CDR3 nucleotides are TGTGCCAGCAGGGGGAGCTATGGCTACACCTTC. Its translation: CASRGSYGYTF.

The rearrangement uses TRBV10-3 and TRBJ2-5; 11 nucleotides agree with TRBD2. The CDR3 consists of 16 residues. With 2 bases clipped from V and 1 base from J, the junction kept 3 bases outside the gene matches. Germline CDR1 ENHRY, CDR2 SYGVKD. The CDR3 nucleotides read TGTGCCATCAGTGAGCGGGGGACTAGCGGCCAAGAGACCCAGTACTTC. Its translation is CAISERGTSGQETQYF.

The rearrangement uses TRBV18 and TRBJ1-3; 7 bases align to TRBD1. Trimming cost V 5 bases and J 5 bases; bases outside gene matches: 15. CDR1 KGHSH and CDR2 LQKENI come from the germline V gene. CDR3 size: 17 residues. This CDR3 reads CASSIIKGASSRNTIYF. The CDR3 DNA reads TGTGCCAGCTCAATTATAAAGGGGGCCTCCTCAAGAAACACCATATATTTT. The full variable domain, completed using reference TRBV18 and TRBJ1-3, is NAGVMQNPRHLVRRRGQEARLRCSPMKGHSHVYWYRQLPEEGLKFMVYLQKENIIDESGMPKERFSAEFPKEGPSILRIQQVVRGDSAAYFCASSIIKGASSRNTIYFGEGSWLTVV.

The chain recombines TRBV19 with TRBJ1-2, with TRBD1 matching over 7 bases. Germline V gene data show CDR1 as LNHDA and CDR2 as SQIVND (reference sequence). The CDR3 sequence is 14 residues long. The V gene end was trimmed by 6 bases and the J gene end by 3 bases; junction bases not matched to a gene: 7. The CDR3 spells CASRLGTDDYGYTF. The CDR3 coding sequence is TGTGCCAGTAGATTAGGGACAGACGACTATGGCTACACCTTC.

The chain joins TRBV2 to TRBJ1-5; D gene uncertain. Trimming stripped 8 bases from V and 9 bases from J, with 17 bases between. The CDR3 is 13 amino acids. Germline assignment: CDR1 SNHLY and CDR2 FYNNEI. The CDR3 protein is CASHRTPRGPQHF. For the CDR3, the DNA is TGTGCCAGCCATAGGACCCCTCGGGGGCCCCAGCATTTT. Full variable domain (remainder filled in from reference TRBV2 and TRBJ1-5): EPEVTQTPSHQVTQMGQEVILRCVPISNHLYFYWYRQILGQKVEFLVSFYNNEISEKSEIFDDQFSVERPDGSNFTLKIRSTKLEDSAMYFCASHRTPRGPQHFGDGTRLSIL.

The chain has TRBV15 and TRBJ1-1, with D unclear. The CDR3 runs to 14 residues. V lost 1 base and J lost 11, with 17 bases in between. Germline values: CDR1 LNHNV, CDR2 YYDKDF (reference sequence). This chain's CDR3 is CATSRALLGGLAFF. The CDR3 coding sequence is TGTGCCACCAGCAGAGCGCTCCTTGGAGGCCTTGCTTTCTTT.

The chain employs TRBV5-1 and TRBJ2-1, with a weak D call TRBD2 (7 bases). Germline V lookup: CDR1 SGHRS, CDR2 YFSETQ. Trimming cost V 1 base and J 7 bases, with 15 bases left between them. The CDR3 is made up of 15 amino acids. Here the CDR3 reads CASSLYRGAPNEQFF. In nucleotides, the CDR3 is TGCGCCAGCAGCTTGTATCGGGGGGCACCTAATGAGCAGTTCTTC.

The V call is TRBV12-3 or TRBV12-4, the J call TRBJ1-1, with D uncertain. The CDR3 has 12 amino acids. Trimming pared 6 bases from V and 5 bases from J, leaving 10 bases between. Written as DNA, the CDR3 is TGTGCCAGCAGCTCCCCCGGGACTGAAGCTTTCTTT. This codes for CASSSPGTEAFF.

The CDR3, as DNA: TGTGCCTGGAGTAGGCTTTTGAACAGGGGCCCAGGGGACTATGGCTACACCTTC. Encoded protein: CAWSRLLNRGPGDYGYTF. The chain employs TRBV30 and TRBJ1-2; 7 positions agree with TRBD1. There are 18 residues in the CDR3. Germline V gene lookup returns CDR1 GTSNPN and CDR2 SVGIG (reference sequence). V lost 2 bases, J lost 3 bases, and 18 bases stayed unmatched.

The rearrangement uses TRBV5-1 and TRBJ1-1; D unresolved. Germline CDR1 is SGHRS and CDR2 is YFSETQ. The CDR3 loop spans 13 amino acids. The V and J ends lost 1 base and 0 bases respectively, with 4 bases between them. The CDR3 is CASSLPMNTEAFF. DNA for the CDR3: TGCGCCAGCAGCTTGCCAATGAACACTGAAGCTTTCTTT.